A single sample is the source of the 24 T cell receptor beta chains below, sequenced in a study of identical twins. TCRdb independently ran MiXCR on the 5' RACE reads; one entry per CDR3 protein. The table shows 600,000 to 850,000 distinct CDR3 sequences, with 15% to 20% occurring only once. The data also belong to a second study, concerning T cells expressing NK-cell markers.

The sample taken for sequencing was PBMCs. Receptors originate from a woman in her late teens or twenties in good health.

The V and J genes are TRBV7-9 and TRBJ2-2; 7 nucleotides align to TRBD1. The CDR3 covers 16 residues. V trimming: 8 bases; J trimming: 0 bases; junction bases outside the gene matches: 9. The germline V gene has CDR1 SEHNR and CDR2 FQNEAQ (reference sequence). Written as DNA, the CDR3 is TGTGCCAGCTCCCTTTCTGGACAGGCGAACACCGGGGAGCTGTTTTTT. Its protein is CASSLSGQANTGELFF.

The gene calls are TRBV7-2 and TRBJ2-1; 10 nucleotides agree with TRBD2. J was trimmed by 7 bases and V by 2 bases; bases with no gene match: 11. Germline CDR1 SGHTA, CDR2 FQGNSA. CDR3 length: 17 residues. Here the CDR3 reads CASSLRASGSRWNEQFF. In nucleotides, the CDR3 is TGTGCCAGCAGCTTAAGGGCTAGCGGGAGTAGGTGGAATGAGCAGTTCTTC.

V is TRBV7-9 and J is TRBJ1-1, with 12 bases fitting TRBD1. The CDR3 is 15 residues long. V shed 2 bases, J shed 6 bases, and the junction held 4 bases outside the gene matches. The V gene's germline CDR1 is SEHNR and CDR2 FQNEAQ (reference sequence). This CDR3 is CASSLPGTGGPEAFF. As DNA, the CDR3 is TGTGCCAGCAGCTTACCCGGGACAGGGGGCCCTGAAGCTTTCTTT.

V is TRBV7-2 and J is TRBJ2-3; 12 nucleotides match TRBD2. Germline CDR1 SGHTA, CDR2 FQGNSA. There are 17 residues in the CDR3. V was clipped by 0 bases and J by 4 bases; unmatched bases: 5. CDR3 nucleotide sequence: TGTGCCAGCAGCTTAGCGCCTAGCGGGGGGGCCGCAGATACGCAGTATTTT. Translated, it gives CASSLAPSGGAADTQYF.

This chain joins TRBV28 and TRBJ1-5, with a tentative D call TRBD1 (6 bases). Trimming shortened V by 5 bases and J by 6 bases, and 17 bases separated the two germline ends. The germline CDR1 and CDR2 sequences are MDHEN and SYDVKM. CDR3 length: 15 amino acids. The CDR3 reads CASSPTGGWTQPQHF. CDR3 bases: TGTGCCAGCAGTCCGACAGGAGGGTGGACTCAGCCCCAGCATTTT.

The chain employs TRBV7-2 and TRBJ1-4; 7 bases fit TRBD1. CDR1 SGHTA and CDR2 FQGNSA come from the germline V gene. This CDR3 contains 15 residues. J was trimmed by 2 bases and V by 4 bases; bases with no gene match: 4. The CDR3 loop is CASSSPGGTNEKLFF. CDR3 nucleotide sequence: TGTGCCAGCAGCTCTCCAGGGGGGACTAATGAAAAACTGTTTTTT.

The chain combines TRBV12-3 or TRBV12-4 with TRBJ2-2; 11 bases match TRBD1. The CDR3 covers 15 residues. V trimming: 3 bases; J trimming: 5 bases; junction bases outside the gene matches: 2. The chain's CDR3 is CASSFWDRGTGELFF. CDR3 DNA: TGTGCCAGCAGTTTCTGGGACAGGGGGACCGGGGAGCTGTTTTTT.

In regard to this clonotype: One end of the junction fails to match germline, which may point to a read error. The rearrangement joins TRBV5-1 to TRBJ1-1, with a tentative D call TRBD1 (5 bases). The CDR3 is 15 amino acids. CDR1 SGHRS and CDR2 YFSETQ come from the germline V gene. The CDR3 here is CASSPTGTGNAEAFF. The CDR3 region has the DNA TGCGCCAGCAGCCCAACCGGGACGGGGAACGCTGAAGCTTTCTTT.

This clonotype was found a few times. The chain uses TRBV6-5 and TRBJ1-5; tentative D call: TRBD1 (5 bases). Germline V gene data show CDR1 as MNHEY and CDR2 as SVGAGI. CDR3 length equals 13 residues. V was pared by 4 bases and J by 1 base, with 5 bases between. CDR3 sequence (DNA): TGTGCCAGCAGTTGGGGCAGCAATCAGCCCCAGCATTTT. Protein: CASSWGSNQPQHF.

This clonotype was detected a few times. CDR3 coding DNA: TGTGCCAGCAGTCGAACCGGGACAGGGTACAATGAGCAGTTCTTC. It specifies CASSRTGTGYNEQFF. The chain joins TRBV25-1 to TRBJ2-1, with 9 bases matching TRBD1. Per germline, CDR1 MGHDK and CDR2 SYGVNS. The CDR3 runs to 15 residues. J was trimmed by 4 bases and V by 5 bases; bases with no gene match: 6.

This clonotype was picked up a small number of times. The chain joins TRBV4-3 to TRBJ2-5; D gene ambiguous. Trimming took off 4 bases at V and 3 bases at J, with 9 bases between the two ends. Looked up from germline, CDR1 is LGHNA and CDR2 is YSLEER. The CDR3 loop spans 13 amino acids. The CDR3 is CASSPSSEETQYF. As DNA, the CDR3 is TGCGCCAGCAGCCCCTCCTCCGAAGAGACCCAGTACTTC.

This clonotype was seen repeatedly, ten times or more. The chain employs TRBV11-2 and TRBJ1-6, with D perhaps TRBD1 (6 bases). This CDR3 is built from 16 residues. Trimming took off 2 bases at V and 7 bases at J, with 15 bases between the two ends. CDR1 is SGHAT, CDR2 FQNNGV, per germline. The CDR3 DNA follows: TGTGCCAGCAGCTTACAAGCAGGGGCCCCGAATTCACCCCTCCACTTT. The encoded protein is CASSLQAGAPNSPLHF.

The chain couples TRBV24-1 to TRBJ2-3; no reliable D call. This CDR3 contains 14 residues. Germline loops: CDR1 KGHDR, CDR2 SFDVKD. Trimming stripped 4 bases from V and 6 bases from J, with 13 bases between. The CDR3 is CATSDPARTDTQYF. CDR3 nucleotide sequence: TGTGCCACCAGTGACCCTGCTAGGACGGATACGCAGTATTTT.

The V and J genes are TRBV7-6 and TRBJ2-7; 9 bases line up with TRBD2. Germline values: CDR1 SGHVS, CDR2 FNYEAQ. The CDR3 runs 15 residues. The V and J ends lost 5 bases and 3 bases, in that order; junction bases with no gene match: 8. The CDR3 sequence: CASSPPLAGLYEQYF. CDR3 DNA: TGTGCCAGCAGCCCCCCCCTAGCGGGGCTCTACGAGCAGTACTTC.

The chain is built from TRBV11-1 and TRBJ2-1; 9 nucleotides line up with TRBD1. V gave up 0 bases and J gave up 1 base; unmatched junction bases: 13. CDR3 length equals 20 residues. Looked up from germline, CDR1 is SGHAT and CDR2 is FQDESV (reference sequence). DNA of the CDR3: TGTGCCAGCAGCTTAGCGGGACAGGGAGCCCTTTCCACGTCCTACAATGAGCAGTTCTTC. Protein: CASSLAGQGALSTSYNEQFF. The variable domain in full, with the rest retrieved from reference TRBV11-1 and TRBJ2-1, is EAEVAQSPRYKITEKSQAVAFWCDPISGHATLYWYRQILGQGPELLVQFQDESVVDDSQLPKDRFSAERLKGVDSTLKIQPAELGDSAMYLCASSLAGQGALSTSYNEQFFGPGTRLTVL.

Many counts were recorded for this clonotype. This chain connects TRBV12-3 or TRBV12-4 to TRBJ2-3; D may be TRBD2 (7 bases). The CDR3 covers 12 residues. V was cut by 6 bases and J by 10 bases, with 14 bases left in between. This CDR3 is CASREGGDAQYF. Here the CDR3 DNA reads TGTGCCAGCAGAGAAGGGGGGGATGCGCAGTATTTT.

The V gene is TRBV20-1, the J gene TRBJ2-4, with D possibly called TRBD1 or TRBD2 (5 bases each). The CDR3 covers 14 residues. V shed 7 bases and J shed 3 bases, with 16 bases lying between them. Germline V gene lookup returns CDR1 DFQATT and CDR2 SNEGSKA (reference sequence). CDR3 nucleotides: TGCAGTGTCGCAGGGCCTGGGGGCAAAAACATTCAGTACTTC. Its translation is CSVAGPGGKNIQYF.

In its sample, this clonotype was seen a few times. The DNA of the CDR3 is TGTGCCAGCAGCCCCCACCAGACAGGAGCCTCCTACGAGCAGTACTTC. This translates into CASSPHQTGASYEQYF. The chain carries TRBV9 and TRBJ2-7, with D tentatively TRBD1 (6 bases). Germline loops: CDR1 SGDLS, CDR2 YYNGEE. The germline V and J ends were trimmed by 4 bases and 0 bases, with 17 bases remaining between them. The CDR3 covers 16 residues.

The CDR3 nucleotides read TGTGCCAGCAGCCGCGGACTCAACTACGAGCAGTACTTC. Its translation is CASSRGLNYEQYF. The rearrangement uses TRBV5-8 and TRBJ2-7; TRBD2 might be the D (5 bases). This CDR3 spans 13 amino acids. Germline CDR1 reads SGHTS; CDR2 reads YDEGEE. The V end lost 4 bases, the J end lost 3 bases, and 11 bases lay between the germline ends. The full variable domain, with the rest looked up from reference TRBV5-8 and TRBJ2-7, is EAGVTQSPTHLIKTRGQQATLRCSPISGHTSVYWYQQALGLGLQFLLWYDEGEERNRGNFPPRFSGRQFPNYSSELNVNALELEDSALYLCASSRGLNYEQYFGPGTRLTVT.

The J gene is TRBJ2-1, the V gene TRBV7-9; 8 positions match TRBD2. Germline trimming cut 7 bases from V and 9 bases from J; bases unmatched to any gene: 5. The CDR3 loop spans 12 amino acids. Germline CDR1 reads SEHNR; CDR2 reads FQNEAQ (reference sequence). The CDR3 bases are TGTGCCAGCAATACCCTAGCGGGTGAGCAGTTCTTC. Amino acid sequence: CASNTLAGEQFF.

The chain joins TRBV5-1 to TRBJ2-2; D uncertain. The V end lost 1 base, the J end lost 5 bases, and 9 bases lay between the germline ends. This CDR3 region has 14 residues. Germline-derived CDR1 and CDR2 are SGHRS and YFSETQ. DNA for the CDR3: TGCGCCAGCAGCTTGATGAGTAATACCGGGGAGCTGTTTTTT. It codes for CASSLMSNTGELFF. Filled out from reference TRBV5-1 and TRBJ2-2, the complete variable domain reads KAGVTQTPRYLIKTRGQQVTLSCSPISGHRSVSWYQQTPGQGLQFLFEYFSETQRNKGNFPGRFSGRQFSNSRSEMNVSTLELGDSALYLCASSLMSNTGELFFGEGSRLTVL.

This clonotype was counted at least ten times. The chain has TRBV12-3 or TRBV12-4 and TRBJ1-2; D gene unclear. CDR3 length equals 13 residues. Trimming left V 9 bases short and J 8 bases short, with 19 bases between. CDR3 nucleotide sequence: TGTGCCAGGCCTACCCGGTCTGTAGAGGGCTACACCTTC. Protein sequence: CARPTRSVEGYTF.

The rearrangement joins TRBV9 to TRBJ1-1; 7 nucleotides match TRBD1. CDR1 SGDLS and CDR2 YYNGEE come from the germline V gene. V dropped 0 bases and J dropped 3; count of bases not matched to a gene: 11. This CDR3 is built from 17 residues. The CDR3 loop is CASSVEISTGYDTEAFF. CDR3 nucleotide sequence: TGTGCCAGCAGCGTAGAAATATCGACAGGGTATGACACTGAAGCTTTCTTT.

The J gene is TRBJ2-3, the V gene TRBV7-6; TRBD2 matches 13 bases. There are 16 residues in the CDR3. CDR1 is SGHVS, CDR2 FNYEAQ, per germline. V was clipped by 6 bases and J by 4 bases; unmatched bases: 7. The CDR3 spells CASSPTSGGAPDTQYF. CDR3 nucleotides: TGTGCCAGCAGTCCAACTAGCGGGGGGGCCCCAGATACGCAGTATTTT.